This record concerns one T cell receptor (beta chain) sequence. This clone's antigen is unknown. The record has no base qualities; no much larger clone is one base away. These data are taken from a study of graft-versus-host responses after intestinal transplantation (dated by TCRdb to about 2021). The study in broad terms: Multivisceral, liver-intestinal, or isolated intestinal transplants were received by the recipients. To identify alloreactive clones, pre-transplant mixed lymphocyte reaction products were sequenced and then compared with unstimulated pre-transplant donor and recipient T cells. Donor T cell macrochimerism was defined as a peak of at least 4% donor T cells among recipient peripheral blood mononuclear cells. Samples from three later patients were sequenced in-house on an Illumina MiSeq with MiXCR processing rather than by the commercial service. After intestinal transplantation, graft-versus-host and host-versus-graft alloreactive T cell clones in the graft, circulation and bone marrow were tracked using bulk TCR-beta CDR3 sequencing. A cohort of roughly 25 intestinal transplant recipients, including one retransplant, was enrolled, and a few patients lacking pretransplant specimens were excluded. Anti-thymocyte globulin induction was given to all recipients, followed by maintenance tacrolimus and steroids for roughly 3 years.

Study-wide findings and limitations: The relatively low number and heterogeneity of intestinal transplant patients limited the conclusions. GvH clones were detected in recipient bone marrow, and some of these GvH clones were observed earlier in ileal mucosa or blood, consistent with an intestinal mucosal origin. Patients with donor T cell macrochimerism had high GvH to HvG T cell clonal ratios in their allografts. Peak levels of circulating GvH clones were associated with declines in HvG clones early after transplant.

V lost 0 bases and J lost 8 bases, and the count of bases not matched to a germline gene is 3. The CDR3 measures 13 amino acids from cysteine to phenylalanine. The retained sequence is limited to the CDR3, 39 bases, with the frame set at the first base. Via the germline V gene, CDR1 is SGHRS and CDR2 YFSETQ. The time point tag for this specimen amounts to: cells obtained before transplantation from donor or recipient. CD3+CD4+ and CD3+CD8+ populations were FACS-sorted from unstimulated pre-transplant donor and recipient cells taken from spleen or lymph nodes. Libraries were made using the immunoSEQ multiplex PCR assay. For most patients, genomic DNA was isolated with the Qiagen DNeasy Blood and Tissue Kit and sent frozen to Adaptive Biotechnologies for TCR sequencing. High-throughput TCR-beta CDR3 sequencing of genomic DNA from most patients was performed by Adaptive Biotechnologies. In the source study's methods: TCR sequencing data for 18 patients were retrieved from Adaptive's ImmunoSEQ software; a few other patients were processed with MiXCR and VDJtools. To correct CD4 versus CD8 sorting errors, any sequence found in both subsets at a frequency ratio below 5:1 was removed. CDR3 nucleotide sequences shared between donor and recipient were removed because their origin could not be assigned. Alloreactive clones required at least 2-fold expansion over unstimulated cells and minimum CFSE-low frequency of 0.002% (template counts) or 0.001% (read counts). A clone was considered mappable if detected in the sequenced pre-transplant spleen, lymph node, or MLR CFSE-low populations of the donor or recipient. Cumulative frequency of alloreactive clones was calculated as a percentage of all sequences weighted by copy number. What TCRdb holds here is the immuneACCESS table cut down to in-frame rearrangements. Part of the clones is not present; checked against another copy, under half of the missing clones reflect an unresolved V gene, and the others are unexplained. V and J calls and clone size are as listed in that table; D and trimming were resolved from the DNA. The sample table records roughly 51,000 clones; 70% to 90% of these occur just once. The biggest ten clones account for approximately 0.6% of the sample.

The sequencing here drew on unstimulated CD4+ T cells sorted from spleen or lymph node cells, taken before transplant. The rearranged segments are TRBV5-1 and TRBJ1-2; 8 central bases correspond to TRBD1. This TCR came from a human donor who was the organ donor for an intestinal transplant. Read as DNA, the sequence is TGCGCCAGCAGCTTGGCTCCAGGGGGCGGCTACACCTTC. Its protein reads: CASSLAPGGGYTF.